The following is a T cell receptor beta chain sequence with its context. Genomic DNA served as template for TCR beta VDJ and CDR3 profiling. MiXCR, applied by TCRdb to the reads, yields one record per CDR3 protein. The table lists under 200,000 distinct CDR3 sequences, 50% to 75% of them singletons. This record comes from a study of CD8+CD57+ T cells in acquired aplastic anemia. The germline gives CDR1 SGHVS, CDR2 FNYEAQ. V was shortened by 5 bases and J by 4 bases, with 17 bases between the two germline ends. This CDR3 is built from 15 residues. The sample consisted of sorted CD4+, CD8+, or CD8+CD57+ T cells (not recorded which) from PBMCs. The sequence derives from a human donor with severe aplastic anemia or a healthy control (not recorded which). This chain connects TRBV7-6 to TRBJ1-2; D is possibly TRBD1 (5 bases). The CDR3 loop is CASSLEWGLFYGYTF. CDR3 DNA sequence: TGTGCCAGCAGCCTAGAGTGGGGCTTATTCTATGGCTACACCTTC.